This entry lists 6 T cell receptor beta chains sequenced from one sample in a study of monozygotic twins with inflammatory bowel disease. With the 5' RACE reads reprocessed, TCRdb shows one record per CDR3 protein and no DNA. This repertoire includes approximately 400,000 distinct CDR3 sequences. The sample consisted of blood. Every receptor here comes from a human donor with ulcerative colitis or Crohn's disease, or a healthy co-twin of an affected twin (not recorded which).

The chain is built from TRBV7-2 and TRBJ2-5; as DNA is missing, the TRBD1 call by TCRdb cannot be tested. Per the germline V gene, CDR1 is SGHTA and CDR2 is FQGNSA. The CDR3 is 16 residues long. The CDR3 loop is CASSRRGQGIKETQYF.

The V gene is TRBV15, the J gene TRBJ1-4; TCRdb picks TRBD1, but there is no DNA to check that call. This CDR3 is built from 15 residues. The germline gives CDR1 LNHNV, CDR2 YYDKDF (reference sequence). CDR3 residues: CATSRERDLRGKLFF.

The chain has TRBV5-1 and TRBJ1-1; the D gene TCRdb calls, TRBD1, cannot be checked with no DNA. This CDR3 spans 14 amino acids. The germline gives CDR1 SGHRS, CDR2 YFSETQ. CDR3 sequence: CASTQQGANTEAFF. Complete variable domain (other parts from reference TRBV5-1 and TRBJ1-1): KAGVTQTPRYLIKTRGQQVTLSCSPISGHRSVSWYQQTPGQGLQFLFEYFSETQRNKGNFPGRFSGRQFSNSRSEMNVSTLELGDSALYLCASTQQGANTEAFFGQGTRLTVV.

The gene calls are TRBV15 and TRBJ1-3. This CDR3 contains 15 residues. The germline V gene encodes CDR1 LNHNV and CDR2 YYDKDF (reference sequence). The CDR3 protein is CATSRDMGTGNTIYF. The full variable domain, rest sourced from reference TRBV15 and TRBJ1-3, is DAMVIQNPRYQVTQFGKPVTLSCSQTLNHNVMYWYQQKSSQAPKLLFHYYDKDFNNEADTPDNFQSRRPNTSFCFLDIRSPGLGDTAMYLCATSRDMGTGNTIYFGEGSWLTVV.

This CDR3 reads CASSTLSGANTGELFF. The chain recombines TRBV5-1 with TRBJ2-2; TCRdb lists TRBD2, though no DNA is available to test this call. This CDR3 comprises 16 residues. CDR1 is SGHRS and CDR2 is YFSETQ in the germline V gene.

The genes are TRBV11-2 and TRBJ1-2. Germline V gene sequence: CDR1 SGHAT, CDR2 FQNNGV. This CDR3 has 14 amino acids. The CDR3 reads CASSPPAIHYGYTF.